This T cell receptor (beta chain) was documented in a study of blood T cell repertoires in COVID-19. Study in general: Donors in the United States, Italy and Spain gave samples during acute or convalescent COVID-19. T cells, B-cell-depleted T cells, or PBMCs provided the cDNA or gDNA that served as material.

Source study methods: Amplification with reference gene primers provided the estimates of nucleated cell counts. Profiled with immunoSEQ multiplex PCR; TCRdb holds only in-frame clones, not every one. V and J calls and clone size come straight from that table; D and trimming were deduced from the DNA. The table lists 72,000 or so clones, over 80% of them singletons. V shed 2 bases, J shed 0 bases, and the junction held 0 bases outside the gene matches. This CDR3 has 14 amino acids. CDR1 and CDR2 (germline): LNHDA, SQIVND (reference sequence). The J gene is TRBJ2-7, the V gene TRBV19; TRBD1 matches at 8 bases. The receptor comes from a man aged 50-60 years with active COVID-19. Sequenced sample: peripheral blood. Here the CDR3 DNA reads TGTGCCAGTAGTATAACAGGGGGCTCCTACGAGCAGTACTTC. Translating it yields CASSITGGSYEQYF.